This note documents a single T cell receptor (beta chain) sequence. Methods used by the authors: Estimates of nucleated cell counts were drawn from the amplification of reference gene primers. Clones were sequenced by immunoSEQ multiplex PCR, and TCRdb holds only the in-frame ones, with some missing. That table gives V, J and clone size, and the DNA gave D and trimming. The table has some 250,000 clones, roughly 87% seen once. The data are from a study of blood T cell repertoires in COVID-19. Germline V gene data show CDR1 as ENHRY and CDR2 as SYGVKD. This CDR3 region has 13 residues. V gave up 1 base and J gave up 3 bases, with 7 bases separating them.

The chain carries TRBV10-3 and TRBJ2-7; perhaps TRBD2 as D (5 bases). This clonotype was obtained from a man between 60 and 70 years old who had recovered from COVID-19. Sequencing was performed on peripheral blood. The DNA for the CDR3 is TGTGCCATCAGTGAGTGGGGAGTCTACGAGCAGTACGTC. Translation: CAISEWGVYEQYV.